The entry below describes one T cell receptor beta chain. Its antigen is currently not known. Nothing much larger sits one base from this clone, and base qualities are not available. Donors formed part of the validation cohort, which comprised over a hundred subjects and was distinct from the first cohort of under 850 subjects. The data were obtained in a study of cytomegalovirus exposure and HLA in healthy donors (dated by TCRdb to the late 2010s). Describing the broader study: According to a later analysis, the 120 or so validation repertoires were produced on the same platform as the 666 repertoires of the first cohort. The study was designed to test whether signatures of past pathogen exposure could be identified by cataloging public T cell receptors. A separate validation cohort of roughly 110 different subjects was used in addition to the approximately 700-subject first cohort. To predict cytomegalovirus infection status, the study brought together high-throughput TCR immunosequencing, statistical association of individual TCRs with disease status, and machine learning.

Library construction relied on the immunoSEQ multiplex PCR assay. On the study's bioinformatics: A statistical classification framework was built to diagnose cytomegalovirus status from the catalog of TCR beta chain sequences. TCRdb carries this immuneACCESS record with in-frame sequences only. Its versions omit some clonotypes, under half of them owing to an unresolved V gene in the studies checked, with the rest unexplained. V, J and clone size are those of that table, while D and trimming were read from the DNA. The sample table lists about 130,000 clones, approximately 90% of them with a count of one. Of the sample, 6.2% is held by the ten largest clones. Based on the germline V gene, the CDR1 and CDR2 sequences are MRHNA and SNTAGT. The V end loses 6 bases and the J end loses 1 base, and a stretch of 9 bases separates them. From cysteine to phenylalanine, the CDR3 is 13 amino acids long. Kept here is only the CDR3 DNA, which spans 39 bases and is read in frame from base 1.

Results the study describes overall, beyond this receptor: Across donors, most TCR sequences were observed very rarely, whereas some public TCRs were present in many individuals. Subsequent analysis determined that TCRs grouped into clusters in the first cohort also showed a tendency toward co-occurrence across the roughly 110 validation repertoires, and 85% to 95% of cluster scores exceeded 0. The authors suggested that the approach could potentially be generalized to other disease states and immunological phenotypes. In vitro tests confirmed that a few of the cytomegalovirus-associated TCR beta chains recognize cytomegalovirus antigens. A later analysis lacked HLA typing for the validation cohort, so it scored co-occurrence in that cohort across all 130 or so repertoires. The study gave a list of over 150 TCR beta chains associated with cytomegalovirus. Cytomegalovirus status was reported to be diagnosed by the classifier with high specificity and sensitivity in both the original and validation cohorts.

This sequence was found in a woman aged 30 to 39 in good health and CMV-seropositive. The sequence joins TRBV6-4 to TRBJ1-1; the D gene is perhaps TRBD1, on 6 matching bases. Specimen: PBMCs. The nucleotide sequence is given as TGTGCCAGCAGGAACAGGGAGAACACTGAAGCTTTCTTT. Protein translation: CASRNRENTEAFF.